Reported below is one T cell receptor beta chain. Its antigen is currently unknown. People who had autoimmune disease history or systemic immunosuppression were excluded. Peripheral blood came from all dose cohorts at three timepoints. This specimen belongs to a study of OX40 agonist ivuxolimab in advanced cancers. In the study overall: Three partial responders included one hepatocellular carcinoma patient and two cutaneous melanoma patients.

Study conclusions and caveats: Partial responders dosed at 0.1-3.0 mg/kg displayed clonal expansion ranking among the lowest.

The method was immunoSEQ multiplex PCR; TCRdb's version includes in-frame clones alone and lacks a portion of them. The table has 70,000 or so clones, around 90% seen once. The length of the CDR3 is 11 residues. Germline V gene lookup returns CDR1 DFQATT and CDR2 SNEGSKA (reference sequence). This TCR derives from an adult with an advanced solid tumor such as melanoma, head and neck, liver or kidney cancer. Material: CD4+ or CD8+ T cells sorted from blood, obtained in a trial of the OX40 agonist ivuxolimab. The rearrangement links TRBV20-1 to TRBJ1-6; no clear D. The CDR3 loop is CSTNPMSPLHF. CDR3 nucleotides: TGCAGCACAAACCCTATGTCACCCCTCCACTTT.